The 9 T cell receptor beta chains below come from one sample, sequenced in a study of regulatory dendritic cells for organ transplantation. Assay used: immunoSEQ multiplex PCR; TCRdb lists only in-frame clones, some missing. The table includes some 40,000 clones, 75% to 95% detected once. What was sequenced was naive CD8+ T cells from blood. Described subset: CD45RA+ naive T cells. These receptors all come from a human donor in good health.

This clone turned up a few times. The gene calls are TRBV7-9 and TRBJ2-4, with 7 bases identical to TRBD2. V gave up 5 bases and J gave up 5 bases; unmatched junction bases: 6. The CDR3 covers 14 residues. The V gene's germline CDR1 is SEHNR and CDR2 FQNEAQ (reference sequence). For the CDR3, the DNA is TGTGCCAGCAGCCAACCTAGCGGCCAAAACATTCAGTACTTC. Encoded protein: CASSQPSGQNIQYF. Looking up the rest from reference TRBV7-9 and TRBJ2-4 gives the full variable domain: DTGVSQNPRHKITKRGQNVTFRCDPISEHNRLYWYRQTLGQGPEFLTYFQNEAQLEKSRLLSDRFSAERPKGSFSTLEIQRTEQGDSAMYLCASSQPSGQNIQYFGAGTRLSVL.

The chain has TRBV5-4 and TRBJ1-2, with D unclear. V shed 3 bases and J shed 11 bases, with 11 bases lying between them. Germline V gene sequence: CDR1 SGHNT, CDR2 YYREEE (reference sequence). CDR3 size: 11 residues. The CDR3 spells CASSSWGRYTF. The CDR3 DNA reads TGTGCCAGCAGCTCATGGGGTCGATACACCTTC.

The chain combines TRBV7-9 with TRBJ1-2; no reliable D call. Trimming removed 5 bases at V and 8 bases at J, with 21 bases between. The CDR3 contains 15 residues. The germline V gene encodes CDR1 SEHNR and CDR2 FQNEAQ (reference sequence). The CDR3 loop reads CASSPPQSLRGGYTF. For the CDR3, the DNA is TGTGCCAGCAGCCCCCCACAGTCTCTACGTGGAGGCTACACCTTC.

The chain recombines TRBV27 with TRBJ2-2, with a weak D call TRBD2 (5 bases). The germline CDR1 and CDR2 sequences are MNHEY and SMNVEV (reference sequence). This CDR3 spans 17 amino acids. Trimming took off 1 base at V and 0 bases at J, with 12 bases between the two ends. The CDR3 region is CASSLYLAGANTGELFF. In DNA form, the CDR3 reads TGTGCCAGCAGTTTATATTTGGCGGGCGCGAACACCGGGGAGCTGTTTTTT.

This clone was recorded only once. This chain connects TRBV6-5 to TRBJ2-1, with D hard to call. V was cut by 5 bases and J by 1 base, with 6 bases left in between. This CDR3 spans 13 amino acids. From germline, CDR1 is MNHEY and CDR2 SVGAGI. CDR3 in DNA: TGTGCCAGCAGTCCCGGTTCCTACAATGAGCAGTTCTTC. The encoded protein is CASSPGSYNEQFF.

The CDR3 region is CASSVGTGELFF. CDR3 nucleotides: TGCGCCAGCAGTGTAGGGACCGGGGAGCTGTTTTTT. V gene TRBV10-1 combines with J gene TRBJ2-2; no firm D call. The CDR3 is 12 amino acids. V was shortened by 4 bases and J by 5 bases, with 5 bases between the two germline ends. Germline values: CDR1 WNHNN, CDR2 SYGVQD (reference sequence).

The genes are TRBV21-1 and TRBJ1-5; the table names TRBD1, a call not compared with the DNA. TRBV21-1 counts as a pseudogene. The CDR3 runs 15 residues. CDR3 amino acids: CASSKRGQVGQPQHF. DNA for the CDR3: TGTGCCAGCAGCAAAAGGGGACAGGTGGGTCAGCCCCAGCATTTT.

The chain couples TRBV5-4 to TRBJ1-1; D uncertain. Trimming removed 0 bases from V and 7 bases from J, with 10 bases in between. Germline CDR1 is SGHNT and CDR2 is YYREEE (reference sequence). The CDR3 totals 13 residues. The CDR3 DNA reads as TGTGCCAGCAGCTTGGACAGAGCGGGTGAAGCTTTCTTT. This sequence encodes CASSLDRAGEAFF.

The chain uses TRBV4-1 and TRBJ2-1; D ambiguous. Trimming stripped 1 base from V and 0 bases from J, with 13 bases between. This CDR3 is 17 amino acids long. In germline, CDR1 is MGHRA, CDR2 YSYEKL. The CDR3 loop is CASSQGPVQSSYNEQFF. CDR3 in DNA: TGCGCCAGCAGCCAAGGTCCGGTCCAGAGCTCCTACAATGAGCAGTTCTTC.